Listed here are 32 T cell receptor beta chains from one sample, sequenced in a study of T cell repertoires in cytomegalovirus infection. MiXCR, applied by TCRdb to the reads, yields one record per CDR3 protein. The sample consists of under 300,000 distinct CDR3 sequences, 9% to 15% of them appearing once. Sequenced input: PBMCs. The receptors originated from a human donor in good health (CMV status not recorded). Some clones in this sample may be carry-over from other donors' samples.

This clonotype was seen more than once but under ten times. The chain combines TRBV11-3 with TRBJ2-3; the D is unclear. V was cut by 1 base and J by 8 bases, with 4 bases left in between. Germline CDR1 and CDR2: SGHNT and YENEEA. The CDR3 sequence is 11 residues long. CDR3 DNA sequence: TGTGCCAGCAGCTTAGGCGTTACGCAGTATTTT. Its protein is CASSLGVTQYF.

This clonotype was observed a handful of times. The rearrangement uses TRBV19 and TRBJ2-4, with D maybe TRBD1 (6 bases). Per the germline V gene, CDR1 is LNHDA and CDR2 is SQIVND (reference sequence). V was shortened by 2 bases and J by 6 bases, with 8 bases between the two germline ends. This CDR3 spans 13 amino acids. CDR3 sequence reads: CASSIRDTNIQYF. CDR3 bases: TGTGCCAGTAGTATAAGGGACACAAACATTCAGTACTTC.

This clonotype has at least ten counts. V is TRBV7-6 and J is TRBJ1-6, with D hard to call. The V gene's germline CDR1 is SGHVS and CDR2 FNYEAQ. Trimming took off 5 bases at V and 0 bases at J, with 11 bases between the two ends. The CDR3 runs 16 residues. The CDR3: CASSPASSSYNSPLHF. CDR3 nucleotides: TGTGCCAGCAGCCCCGCCAGTAGCTCCTATAATTCACCCCTCCACTTT.

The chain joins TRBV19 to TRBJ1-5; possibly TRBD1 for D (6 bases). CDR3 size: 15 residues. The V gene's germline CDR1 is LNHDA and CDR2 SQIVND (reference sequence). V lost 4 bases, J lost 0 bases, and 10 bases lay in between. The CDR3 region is CASSKGDYSNQPQHF. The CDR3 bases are TGTGCCAGTAGTAAGGGGGATTATAGCAATCAGCCCCAGCATTTT.

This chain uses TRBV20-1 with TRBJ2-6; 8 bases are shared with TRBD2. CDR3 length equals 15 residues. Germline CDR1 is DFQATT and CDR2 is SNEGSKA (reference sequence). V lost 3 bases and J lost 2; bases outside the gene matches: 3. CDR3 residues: CSASRAGAGANVLTF. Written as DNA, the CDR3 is TGCAGTGCTAGTCGAGCGGGAGCTGGGGCCAACGTCCTGACTTTC.

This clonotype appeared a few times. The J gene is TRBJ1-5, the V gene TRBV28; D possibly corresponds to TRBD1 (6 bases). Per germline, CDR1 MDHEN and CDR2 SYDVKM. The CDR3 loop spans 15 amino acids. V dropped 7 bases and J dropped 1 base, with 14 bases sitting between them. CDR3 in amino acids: CASTLSGGSNQPQHF. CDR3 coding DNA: TGTGCCAGCACTCTAAGCGGGGGCAGCAATCAGCCCCAGCATTTT. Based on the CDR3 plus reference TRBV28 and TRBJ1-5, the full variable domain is DVKVTQSSRYLVKRTGEKVFLECVQDMDHENMFWYRQDPGLGLRLIYFSYDVKMKEKGDIPEGYSVSREKKERFSLILESASTNQTSMYLCASTLSGGSNQPQHFGDGTRLSIL.

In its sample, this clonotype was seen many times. The CDR3 region has the DNA TGTGCCAGCAGCTCCCGGGACCTCTGGATCCACGAGCAGTACTTC. This sequence encodes CASSSRDLWIHEQYF. V and J are TRBV7-2 and TRBJ2-7; D tentatively fits TRBD1 or TRBD2 (5 bases each). Deletions cut 4 bases from V and 5 bases from J, with 18 bases between. Germline CDR1 and CDR2: SGHTA and FQGNSA. The CDR3 sequence is 15 residues long.

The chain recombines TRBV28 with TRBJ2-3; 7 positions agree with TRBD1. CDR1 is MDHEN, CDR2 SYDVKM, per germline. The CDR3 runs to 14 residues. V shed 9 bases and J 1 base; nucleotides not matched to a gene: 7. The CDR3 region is CASGDRVGTDTQYF. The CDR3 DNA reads TGTGCCAGTGGTGACAGGGTCGGCACAGATACGCAGTATTTT.

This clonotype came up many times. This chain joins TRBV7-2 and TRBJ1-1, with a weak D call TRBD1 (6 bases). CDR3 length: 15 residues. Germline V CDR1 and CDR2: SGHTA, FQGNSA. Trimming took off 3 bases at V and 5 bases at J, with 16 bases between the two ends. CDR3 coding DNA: TGTGCCAGCAGCTTGCTACAGGGTAGAAAAACTGAAGCTTTCTTT. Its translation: CASSLLQGRKTEAFF.

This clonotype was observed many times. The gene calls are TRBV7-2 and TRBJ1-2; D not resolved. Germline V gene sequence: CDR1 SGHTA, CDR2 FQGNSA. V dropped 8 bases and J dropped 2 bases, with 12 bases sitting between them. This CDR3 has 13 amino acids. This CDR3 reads CASAAGMNYGYTF. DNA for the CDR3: TGTGCCAGCGCTGCGGGGATGAACTATGGCTACACCTTC.

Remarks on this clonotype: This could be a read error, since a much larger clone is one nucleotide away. The CDR3 reads CSAPRFQRGTQYF. DNA for the CDR3: TGCAGTGCTCCCCGATTCCAACGAGGGACCCAGTACTTC. The chain links TRBV20-1 to TRBJ2-5; unclear D gene. Trimming removed 5 bases from V and 7 bases from J, with 17 bases in between. The CDR3 runs 13 residues. Germline V gene data show CDR1 as DFQATT and CDR2 as SNEGSKA (reference sequence).

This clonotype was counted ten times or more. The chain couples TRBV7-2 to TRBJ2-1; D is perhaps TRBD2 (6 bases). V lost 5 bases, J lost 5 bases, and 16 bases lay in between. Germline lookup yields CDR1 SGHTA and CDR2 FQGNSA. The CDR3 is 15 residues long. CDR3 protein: CASSTRRDSHNEQFF. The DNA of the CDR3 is TGTGCCAGCAGCACGCGCCGGGACTCTCACAATGAGCAGTTCTTC.

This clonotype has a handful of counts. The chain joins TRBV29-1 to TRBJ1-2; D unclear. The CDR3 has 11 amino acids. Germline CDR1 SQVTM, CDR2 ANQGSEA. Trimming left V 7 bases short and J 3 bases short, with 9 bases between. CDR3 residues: CSAWRDYGYTF. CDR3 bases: TGCAGCGCCTGGAGGGACTATGGCTACACCTTC.

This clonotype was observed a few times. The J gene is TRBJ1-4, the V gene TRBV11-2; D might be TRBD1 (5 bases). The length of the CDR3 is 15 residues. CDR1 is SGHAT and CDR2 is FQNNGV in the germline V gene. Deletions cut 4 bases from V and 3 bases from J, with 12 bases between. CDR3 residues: CASSSGTFSNEKLFF. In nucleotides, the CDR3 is TGTGCCAGCAGCTCGGGGACCTTTTCTAATGAAAAACTGTTTTTT.

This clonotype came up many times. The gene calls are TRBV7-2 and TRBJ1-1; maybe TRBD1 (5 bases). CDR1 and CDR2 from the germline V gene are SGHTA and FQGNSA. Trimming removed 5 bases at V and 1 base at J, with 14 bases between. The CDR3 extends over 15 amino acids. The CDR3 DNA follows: TGTGCCAGCAGCCGTACGGACATTGCGAACACTGAAGCTTTCTTT. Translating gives CASSRTDIANTEAFF.

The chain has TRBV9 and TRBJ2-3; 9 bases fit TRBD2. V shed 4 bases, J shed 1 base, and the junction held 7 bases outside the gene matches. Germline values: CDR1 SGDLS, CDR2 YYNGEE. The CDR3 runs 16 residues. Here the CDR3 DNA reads TGTGCCAGCAGCCCTCGCGGGGGGGCGGGCACAGATACGCAGTATTTT. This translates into CASSPRGGAGTDTQYF.

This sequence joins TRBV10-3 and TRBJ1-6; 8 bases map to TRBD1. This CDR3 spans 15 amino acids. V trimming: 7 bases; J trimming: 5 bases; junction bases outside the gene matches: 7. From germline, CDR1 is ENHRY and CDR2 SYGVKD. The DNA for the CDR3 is TGTGCCATCAAACCGGACAGGGCTGATAATTCACCCCTCCACTTT. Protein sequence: CAIKPDRADNSPLHF.

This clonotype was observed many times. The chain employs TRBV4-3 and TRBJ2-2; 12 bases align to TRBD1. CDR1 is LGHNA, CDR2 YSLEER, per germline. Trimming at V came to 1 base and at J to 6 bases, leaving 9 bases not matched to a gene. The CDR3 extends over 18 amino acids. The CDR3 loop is CASSQGRSGTGGSGELFF. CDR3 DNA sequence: TGCGCCAGCAGCCAAGGAAGATCCGGGACAGGGGGCTCCGGGGAGCTGTTTTTT.

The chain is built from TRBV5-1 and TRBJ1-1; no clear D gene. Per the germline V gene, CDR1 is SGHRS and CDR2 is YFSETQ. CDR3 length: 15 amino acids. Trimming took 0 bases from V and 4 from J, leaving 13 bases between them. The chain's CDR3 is CASSLDIVSPTEAFF. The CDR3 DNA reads TGCGCCAGCAGCTTGGACATTGTTTCCCCCACTGAAGCTTTCTTT.

Here the CDR3 reads CASSLAGQWTEAFF. Written as DNA, the CDR3 is TGTGCCAGCAGCTTAGCCGGCCAGTGGACTGAAGCTTTCTTT. The genes are TRBV11-2 and TRBJ1-1, with D uncertain. The CDR3 is 14 residues long. V lost 1 base and J 5 bases, leaving 11 bases between the germline ends. Germline CDR1 and CDR2: SGHAT and FQNNGV. Using reference TRBV11-2 and TRBJ1-1 for the parts outside the CDR3, the full variable domain is EAGVAQSPRYKIIEKRQSVAFWCNPISGHATLYWYQQILGQGPKLLIQFQNNGVVDDSQLPKDRFSAERLKGVDSTLKIQPAKLEDSAVYLCASSLAGQWTEAFFGQGTRLTVV.

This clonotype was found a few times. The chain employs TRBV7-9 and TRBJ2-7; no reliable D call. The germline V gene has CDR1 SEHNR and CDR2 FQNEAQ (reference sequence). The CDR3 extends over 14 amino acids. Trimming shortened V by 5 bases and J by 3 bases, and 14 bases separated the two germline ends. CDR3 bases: TGTGCCAGCAGCCCGTATGGTAAGGGCTACGAGCAGTACTTC. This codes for CASSPYGKGYEQYF. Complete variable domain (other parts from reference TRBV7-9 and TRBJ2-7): DTGVSQNPRHKITKRGQNVTFRCDPISEHNRLYWYRQTLGQGPEFLTYFQNEAQLEKSRLLSDRFSAERPKGSFSTLEIQRTEQGDSAMYLCASSPYGKGYEQYFGPGTRLTVT.

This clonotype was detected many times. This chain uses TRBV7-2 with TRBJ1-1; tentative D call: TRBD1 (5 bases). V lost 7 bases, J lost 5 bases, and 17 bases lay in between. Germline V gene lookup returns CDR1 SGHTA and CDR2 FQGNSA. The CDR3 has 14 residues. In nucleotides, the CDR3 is TGTGCCAGCATCCCGGGCAGGGAACAAACTGAAGCTTTCTTT. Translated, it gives CASIPGREQTEAFF.

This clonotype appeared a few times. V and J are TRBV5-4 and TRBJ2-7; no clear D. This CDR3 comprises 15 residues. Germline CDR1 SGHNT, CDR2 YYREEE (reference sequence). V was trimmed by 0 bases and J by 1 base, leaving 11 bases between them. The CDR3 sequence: CASSLEVSGSYEQYF. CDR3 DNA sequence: TGTGCCAGCAGCTTGGAGGTCAGTGGATCCTACGAGCAGTACTTC.

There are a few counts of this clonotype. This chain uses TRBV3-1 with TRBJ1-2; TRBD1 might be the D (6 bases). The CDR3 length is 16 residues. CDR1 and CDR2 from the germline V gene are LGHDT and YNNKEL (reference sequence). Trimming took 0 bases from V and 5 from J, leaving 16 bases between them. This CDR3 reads CASSQDMSGAGYGYTF. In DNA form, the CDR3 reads TGTGCCAGCAGCCAAGATATGTCGGGGGCAGGATATGGCTACACCTTC. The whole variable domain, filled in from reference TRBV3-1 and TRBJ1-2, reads DTAVSQTPKYLVTQMGNDKSIKCEQNLGHDTMYWYKQDSKKFLKIMFSYNNKELIINETVPNRFSPKSPDKAHLNLHINSLELGDSAVYFCASSQDMSGAGYGYTFGSGTRLTVV.

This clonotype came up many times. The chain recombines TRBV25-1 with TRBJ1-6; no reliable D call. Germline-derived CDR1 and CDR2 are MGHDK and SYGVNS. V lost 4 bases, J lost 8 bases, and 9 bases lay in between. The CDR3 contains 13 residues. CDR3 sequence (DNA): TGTGCCAGCAGTGCACAGACGGATTCACCCCTCCACTTT. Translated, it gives CASSAQTDSPLHF. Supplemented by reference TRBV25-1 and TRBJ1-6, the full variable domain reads EADIYQTPRYLVIGTGKKITLECSQTMGHDKMYWYQQDPGMELHLIHYSYGVNSTEKGDLSSESTVSRIRTEHFPLTLESARPSHTSQYLCASSAQTDSPLHFGNGTRLTVT.

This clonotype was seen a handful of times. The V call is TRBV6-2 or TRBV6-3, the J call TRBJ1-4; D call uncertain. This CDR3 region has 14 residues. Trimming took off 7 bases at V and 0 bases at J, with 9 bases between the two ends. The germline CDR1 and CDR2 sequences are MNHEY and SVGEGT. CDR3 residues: CASTQGATNEKLFF. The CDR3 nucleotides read TGTGCCAGCACCCAAGGAGCAACTAATGAAAAACTGTTTTTT.

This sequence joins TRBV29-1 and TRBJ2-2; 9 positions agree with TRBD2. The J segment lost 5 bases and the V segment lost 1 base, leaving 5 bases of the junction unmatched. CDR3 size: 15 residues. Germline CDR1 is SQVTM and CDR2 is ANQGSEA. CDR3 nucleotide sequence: TGCAGCGTTGAAGCCAGGCGGGAGGGTACCGGGGAGCTGTTTTTT. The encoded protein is CSVEARREGTGELFF.

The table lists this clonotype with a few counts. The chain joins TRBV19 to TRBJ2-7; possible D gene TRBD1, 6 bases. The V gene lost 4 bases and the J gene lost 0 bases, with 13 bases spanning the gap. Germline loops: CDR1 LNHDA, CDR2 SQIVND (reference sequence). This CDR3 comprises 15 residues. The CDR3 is CASSRYGQTSYEQYF. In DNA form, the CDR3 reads TGTGCCAGTAGTAGATATGGACAGACCTCCTACGAGCAGTACTTC.

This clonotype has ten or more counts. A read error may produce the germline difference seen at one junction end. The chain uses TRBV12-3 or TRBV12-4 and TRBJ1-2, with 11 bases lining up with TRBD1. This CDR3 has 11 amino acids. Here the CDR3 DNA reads TGTGCCAGCAGTCTAGGACAGGGGGCTCTATTC. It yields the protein CASSLGQGALF.

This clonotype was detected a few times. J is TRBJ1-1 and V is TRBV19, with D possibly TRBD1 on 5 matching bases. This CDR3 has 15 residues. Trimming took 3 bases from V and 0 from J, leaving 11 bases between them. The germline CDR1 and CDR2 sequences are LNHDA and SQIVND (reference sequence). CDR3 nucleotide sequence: TGTGCCAGTAGTATCCAGGGACTCCTGAACACTGAAGCTTTCTTT. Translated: CASSIQGLLNTEAFF.

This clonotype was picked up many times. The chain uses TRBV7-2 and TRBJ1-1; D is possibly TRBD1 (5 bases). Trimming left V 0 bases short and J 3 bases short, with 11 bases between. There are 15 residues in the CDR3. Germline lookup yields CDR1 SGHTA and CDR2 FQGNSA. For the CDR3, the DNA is TGTGCCAGCAGCTTAGCCGGGGCCGGAGACACTGAAGCTTTCTTT. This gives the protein CASSLAGAGDTEAFF.

The CDR3 DNA sequence: TGTGCCAGTAGTTCCCCCGGGACGGGGAACACTGAAGCTTTCTTT. Its protein is CASSSPGTGNTEAFF. The gene calls are TRBV19 and TRBJ1-1; possibly TRBD1 for D (5 bases). Per germline, CDR1 LNHDA and CDR2 SQIVND (reference sequence). Trimming shortened V by 5 bases and J by 1 base, and 14 bases separated the two germline ends. The CDR3 is 15 residues long. Based on the CDR3 plus reference TRBV19 and TRBJ1-1, the full variable domain is DGGITQSPKYLFRKEGQNVTLSCEQNLNHDAMYWYRQDPGQGLRLIYYSQIVNDFQKGDIAEGYSVSREKKESFPLTVTSAQKNPTAFYLCASSSPGTGNTEAFFGQGTRLTVV.